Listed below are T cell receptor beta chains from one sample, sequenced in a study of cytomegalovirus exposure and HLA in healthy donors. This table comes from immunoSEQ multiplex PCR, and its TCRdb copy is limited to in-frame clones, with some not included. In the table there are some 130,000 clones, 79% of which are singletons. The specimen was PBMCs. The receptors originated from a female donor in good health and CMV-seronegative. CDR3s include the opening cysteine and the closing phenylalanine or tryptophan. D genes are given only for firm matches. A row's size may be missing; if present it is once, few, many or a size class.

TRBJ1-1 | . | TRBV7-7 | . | TGTGCTAGCAGCCAACAGGTGAACACTGAAGCTTTCTTT | CASSQQVNTEAFF
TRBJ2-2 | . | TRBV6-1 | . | TGTGCCAGCTCTTGGACAGAACTCACCGGGGAGCTGTTTTTT | CASSWTELTGELFF
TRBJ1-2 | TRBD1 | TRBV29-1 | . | TGCAGCGTTGTGACAGGGGTGTTTTGGTATGGCTACACCTTC | CSVVTGVFWYGYTF
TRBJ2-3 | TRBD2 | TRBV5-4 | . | TGTGCCAGCAGCCCGGGCTTTGGGGGGGTATCAGATACGCAGTATTTT | CASSPGFGGVSDTQYF
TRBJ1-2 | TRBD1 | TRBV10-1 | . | TGCGCCAGCAGCGCGACAGGGGCGGGCTATGGCTACACCTTC | CASSATGAGYGYTF
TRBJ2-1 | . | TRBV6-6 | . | TGTGCCAGCAGTTACTCCCAGTCCTACAATGAGCAGTTCTTC | CASSYSQSYNEQFF
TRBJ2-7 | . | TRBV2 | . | TGTGCCAGCAGTTTCAGCTACGAGCAGTACTTC | CASSFSYEQYF
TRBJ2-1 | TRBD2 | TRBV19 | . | TGTGCCAGTAGGAGACTAGCGGGCCTGATAAATGAGCAGTTCTTC | CASRRLAGLINEQFF
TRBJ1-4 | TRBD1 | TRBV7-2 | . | TGTGCCAGCAGTCCCGGGACAGGGGGTAGTGAAAAACTGTTTTTT | CASSPGTGGSEKLFF
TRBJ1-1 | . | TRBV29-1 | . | TGCAGCGTTGAAAAATCAGGGCCCACTGAAGCTTTCTTT | CSVEKSGPTEAFF
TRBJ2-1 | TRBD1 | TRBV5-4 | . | TGTGCCAGCAGCCGGGACAGGGATCATCAGCAGTTCTTC | CASSRDRDHQQFF
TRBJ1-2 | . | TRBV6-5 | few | TGTGCCAGCAGCCTTGACAGACGTCGCGGCTACACCTTC | CASSLDRRRGYTF
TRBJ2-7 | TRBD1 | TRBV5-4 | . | TGTGCCAGCAGCTCCGGGACAGCAGGGACCTACGAGCAGTACTTC | CASSSGTAGTYEQYF
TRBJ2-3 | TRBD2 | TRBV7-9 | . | TGTGCCAGCAGCTTAGCCTTTGCGGGGGGCCCCCTTCCCACAGATACGCAGTATTTT | CASSLAFAGGPLPTDTQYF
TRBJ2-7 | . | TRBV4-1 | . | TGCGCCAGCAGCCGAGGAGTAGATTACTACGAGCAGTACTTC | CASSRGVDYYEQYF
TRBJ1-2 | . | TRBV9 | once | TGTGCCAGCAGCGTAGATGGGCTCGGCTACACCTTC | CASSVDGLGYTF
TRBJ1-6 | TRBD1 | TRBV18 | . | TGTGCCAGCACTCCATACACAGGGGGCTCCTATAATTCACCCCTCCACTTT | CASTPYTGGSYNSPLHF
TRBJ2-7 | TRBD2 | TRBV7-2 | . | TGTGCCAGCAGCCGGGGAACTAGCGGGAGGTCCCACGAGCAGTACTTC | CASSRGTSGRSHEQYF
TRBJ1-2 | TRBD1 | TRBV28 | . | TGTGCCAGCAGCTTAGACAGGGGTTGGTCCCTTAACTATGGCTACACCTTC | CASSLDRGWSLNYGYTF
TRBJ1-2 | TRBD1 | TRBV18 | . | TGTGCCAGCTCACCTAGGGACAGGGGGCGAGGCTACACCTTC | CASSPRDRGRGYTF
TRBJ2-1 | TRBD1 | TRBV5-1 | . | TGCGCCAGCAGAGAAACAGGGGGCAGTGAGCAGTTCTTC | CASRETGGSEQFF
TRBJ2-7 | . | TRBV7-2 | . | TGTGCCAGCAGCTATCAGGCTTTTGGAGAGCAGTACTTC | CASSYQAFGEQYF
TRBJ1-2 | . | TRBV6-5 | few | TGTGCCAGCAGCCTAAGGGGTTATGGCTACACCTTC | CASSLRGYGYTF
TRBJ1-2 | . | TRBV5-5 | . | TGTGCCAGCAGCTTGGGACAGAGAGGGGGTGGCTACACCTTC | CASSLGQRGGGYTF
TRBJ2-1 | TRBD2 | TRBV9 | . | TGTGCCAGCAGCGTAGATCTAGCGGGTAATGAGCAGTTCTTC | CASSVDLAGNEQFF
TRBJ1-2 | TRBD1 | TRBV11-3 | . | TGTGCCAGCAGCTTAGGAGGATGGGACAGCTATGGCTACACCTTC | CASSLGGWDSYGYTF
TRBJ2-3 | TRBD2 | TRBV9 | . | TGTGCCAGCAGCGTAGGGTCCGGGGGGGCAGATACGCAGTATTTT | CASSVGSGGADTQYF
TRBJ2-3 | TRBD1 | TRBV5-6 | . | TGTGCCAGCAGTCTTACAGGGGGAGCAGATACGCAGTATTTT | CASSLTGGADTQYF
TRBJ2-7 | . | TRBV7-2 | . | TGTGCCAGCAGCCATAGAGCACTAGACCGGCGCGAGCAGTACTTC | CASSHRALDRREQYF
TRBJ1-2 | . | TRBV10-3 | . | TGTGCCATCAGTGCTACTGGTCCTTTCCCCCTCTATGGCTACACCTTC | CAISATGPFPLYGYTF
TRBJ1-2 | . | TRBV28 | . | TGTGCCAGCAGTGGAGCGGGTCGCCGTGGGTACACCTTC | CASSGAGRRGYTF
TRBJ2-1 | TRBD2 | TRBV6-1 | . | TGTGCCAGCAGTTATCCTGGGGGGGTTGGTGAGCAGTTCTTC | CASSYPGGVGEQFF
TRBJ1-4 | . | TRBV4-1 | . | TGCGCCAGCAGCCAAGGGGTGGGAGAAACTAATGAAAAACTGTTTTTT | CASSQGVGETNEKLFF
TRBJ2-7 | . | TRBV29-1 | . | TGCAGCGTTGGCGAGGGTAACCTCTACGAGCAGTACTTC | CSVGEGNLYEQYF
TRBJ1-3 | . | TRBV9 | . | TGTGCCAGCAGCTCCTCGGGGGGGGCCGGAAACACCATATATTTT | CASSSSGGAGNTIYF
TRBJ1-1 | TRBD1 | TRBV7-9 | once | TGTGCCAGCAGCCCCGCCGGGACAGTAAAAAACACTGAAGCTTTCTTT | CASSPAGTVKNTEAFF
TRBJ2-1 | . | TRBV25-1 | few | TGTGCCAGCAGTGAATACCTGGGGGCGAGGCGGTACAATGAGCAGTTCTTC | CASSEYLGARRYNEQFF
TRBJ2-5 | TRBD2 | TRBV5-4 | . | TGTGCCAGCAGCTTGGGGGGCGGGAGGTCGTACCAAGAGACCCAGTACTTC | CASSLGGGRSYQETQYF
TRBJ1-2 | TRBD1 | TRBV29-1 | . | TGCAGCGCCACCGTCGGACAGGGGGCGGGAGGCTACACCTTC | CSATVGQGAGGYTF
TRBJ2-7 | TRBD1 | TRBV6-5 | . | TGTGCCAGCAGTGCCCCCGGGACAGGGTACGAGCAGTACTTC | CASSAPGTGYEQYF
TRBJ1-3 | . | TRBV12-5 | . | TGTGCTAGTGGTTTTCACTCTGGAAACACCATATATTTT | CASGFHSGNTIYF
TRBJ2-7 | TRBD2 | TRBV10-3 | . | TGTGCCATCAGTGAGCTAGCGGGAACCACGAGATACGAGCAGTACTTC | CAISELAGTTRYEQYF
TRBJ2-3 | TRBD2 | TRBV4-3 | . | TGCGCCAGCAGCCAGACTAGCGGGGGCATCCCTGGCACAGATACGCAGTATTTT | CASSQTSGGIPGTDTQYF
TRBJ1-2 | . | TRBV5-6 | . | TGTGCCAGCAGCTTGAAGCAAACCCCCCTCGTCTTC | CASSLKQTPLVF
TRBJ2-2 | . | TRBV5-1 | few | TGCGCCAGCAGCCAGGAGGGGCGCCGAGGCACCGGGGAGCTGTTTTTT | CASSQEGRRGTGELFF
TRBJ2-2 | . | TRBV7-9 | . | TGTGCCAGCAGCTCCCAGGGCGGAGGGGAGCTGTTTTTT | CASSSQGGGELFF
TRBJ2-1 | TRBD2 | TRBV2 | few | TGTGCCAGCAGTGGACTAGCGGGATACAATGAGCAGTTCTTC | CASSGLAGYNEQFF